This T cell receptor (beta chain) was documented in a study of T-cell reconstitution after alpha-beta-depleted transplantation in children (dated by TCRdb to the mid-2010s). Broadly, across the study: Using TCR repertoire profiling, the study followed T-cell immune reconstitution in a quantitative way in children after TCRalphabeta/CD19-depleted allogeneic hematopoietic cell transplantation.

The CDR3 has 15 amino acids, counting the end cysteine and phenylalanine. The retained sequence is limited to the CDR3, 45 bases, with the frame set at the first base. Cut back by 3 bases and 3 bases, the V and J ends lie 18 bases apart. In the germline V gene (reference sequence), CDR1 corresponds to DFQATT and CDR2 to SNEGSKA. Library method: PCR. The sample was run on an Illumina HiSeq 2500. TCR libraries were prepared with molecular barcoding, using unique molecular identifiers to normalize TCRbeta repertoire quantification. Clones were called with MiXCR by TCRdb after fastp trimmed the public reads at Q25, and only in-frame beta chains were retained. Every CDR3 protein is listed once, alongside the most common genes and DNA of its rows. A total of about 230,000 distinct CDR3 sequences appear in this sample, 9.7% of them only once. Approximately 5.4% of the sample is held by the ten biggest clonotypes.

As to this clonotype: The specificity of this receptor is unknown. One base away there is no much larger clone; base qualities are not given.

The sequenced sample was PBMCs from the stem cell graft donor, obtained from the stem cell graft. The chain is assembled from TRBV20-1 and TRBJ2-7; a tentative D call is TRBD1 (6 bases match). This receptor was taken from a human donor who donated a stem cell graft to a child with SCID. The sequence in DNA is TGCAGTGCTAGCCCCCGCGGACAGACAGGCTACGAGCAGTACTTC. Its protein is CSASPRGQTGYEQYF.